The text below deals with one T cell receptor beta chain. In the source study's methods: The assay estimated nucleated cells by amplifying reference gene primers. Libraries were prepared by immunoSEQ multiplex PCR; TCRdb keeps only in-frame clonotypes and omits some of them. Clone size and V and J calls were adopted from that table, with D and trimming inferred from the DNA. Of 300,000 to 400,000 clones listed, about 90% are singletons. The data are from a study of blood T cell repertoires in COVID-19. The CDR3 is made up of 16 amino acids. V was clipped by 0 bases and J by 4 bases; unmatched bases: 6. CDR1 is MNHNS and CDR2 is SASEGT in the germline V gene.

J is TRBJ2-3 and V is TRBV6-1; 8 positions agree with TRBD1. This TCR was sampled from a woman between 18 and 30 years old who had recovered from COVID-19. The sample consisted of peripheral blood. CDR3 sequence: CASSEAYRGEADTQYF. CDR3 in DNA: TGTGCCAGCAGTGAAGCGTACAGGGGGGAGGCAGATACGCAGTATTTT.